The clone carrying this TCR beta chain was seen more than once but under ten times. Antigen: not known. This sample is part of a study of Graves' ophthalmopathy and Graves' hyperthyroidism. Broader study findings: Most expanded thyroid clonotypes above 0.001 frequency also appeared in blood.

TCR beta CDR3 regions were amplified from RNA transcripts. The first-round RT-PCR employed HTBI primers together with the Qiagen OneStep RT-PCR kit. A multiplex PCR was then performed as the second round. Each CDR3 protein gets one entry after TCRdb re-called the multiplex PCR reads with MiXCR. Counted here are some 750,000 distinct CDR3 sequences, 35% to 50% occurring once; the ten biggest clones make up 44%. Pregnant or lactating patients and those with other autoimmune diseases or uncontrolled infections were excluded. Clinical symptoms, serum thyroxine, TRAb, thyroid ultrasound and orbital computed tomography formed the basis of diagnosis. The PBMCs were taken from 10 ml of fresh peripheral blood. This CDR3 spans 17 amino acids. The germline V gene encodes CDR1 SEHNR and CDR2 FQNEAQ (reference sequence). Deletions cut 5 bases from V and 0 bases from J, with 20 bases between.

This clonotype was sampled from an adult man with Graves' ophthalmopathy. The V call is TRBV7-9, the J call TRBJ2-7; TRBD1 or TRBD2 may be the D gene (7 bases each). Source material: peripheral blood. As DNA, the CDR3 is TGTGCCAGCAGCCTCAGGGGGGGAGGCGGGAGCTCCTACGAGCAGTACTTC. This encodes CASSLRGGGGSSYEQYF.